This T cell receptor (beta chain) was observed in a study of CD4+ T cells in melanoma. Germline-derived CDR1 and CDR2 are KGHSH and LQKENI. V lost 2 bases to trimming and J lost 3 bases, with 10 bases between them. The CDR3 runs to 14 residues. The assay was immunoSEQ multiplex PCR, and TCRdb's table has in-frame clones only and misses some. The sample holds around 50,000 clones, nearly 90% seen once. This receptor was taken from a human donor with melanoma. This chain connects TRBV18 to TRBJ1-1; the D gene is possibly TRBD1 (5 bases). Source material: peripheral blood. CDR3 amino acids: CASSPSLGDTEAFF. The CDR3 DNA reads TGTGCCAGCTCACCATCTCTAGGGGACACTGAAGCTTTCTTT.